These 21 T cell receptor beta chains came from one sample sequenced in a study of patients and donors after allogeneic stem cell transplantation (dated by TCRdb to the early 2020s). The library relied on RT-PCR. The sequencer listed for this sample is NextSeq 550. TCRdb took the public reads, trimmed them with fastp at Q25, ran MiXCR for clone calling and kept in-frame beta chains. Rows are unified per CDR3 protein, each entry keeping the most common DNA and genes. This sample holds more than 150,000 distinct CDR3 sequences; about 24% were observed only once. The ten most abundant clones make up roughly 26% of the sample. The sample comprised blood, either unsorted or a sorted T cell fraction (not recorded which). The receptors derive from a human donor who was either an allogeneic HSCT recipient or a stem cell or donor lymphocyte infusion donor (not recorded which). It is not recorded whose cells these are; they may come from a transplant donor.

V usage is TRBV5-1 and J usage is TRBJ2-3, with D uncertain. Per germline, CDR1 SGHRS and CDR2 YFSETQ. This CDR3 spans 11 amino acids. Trimming removed 4 bases from V and 6 bases from J, with 6 bases in between. CDR3 DNA: TGCGCCAGCAGCCCCGGGGATACGCAGTATTTT. Its protein product is CASSPGDTQYF.

Here the CDR3 DNA reads TGCAGCGGCCGTAGAGGTACCGGGGAGCTGTTTTTT. Amino acids: CSGRRGTGELFF. The chain links TRBV29-1 to TRBJ2-2; no definite D call. The CDR3 has 12 residues. Trimming removed 7 bases at V and 5 bases at J, with 11 bases between. Germline lookup yields CDR1 SQVTM and CDR2 ANQGSEA.

This chain links TRBV20-1 with TRBJ2-7; no clear D gene. CDR3 length: 12 amino acids. V shed 5 bases and J shed 2 bases, with 10 bases lying between them. The germline gives CDR1 DFQATT, CDR2 SNEGSKA (reference sequence). CDR3 nucleotide sequence: TGCAGTGCTTCCAAGGCTCCCTACGAGCAGTACTTC. It yields the protein CSASKAPYEQYF.

The chain is built from TRBV5-5 and TRBJ2-7; 7 bases map to TRBD2. CDR1 and CDR2 (germline): SGHKS, YYEKEE (reference sequence). The trim removed 0 bases at V and 2 bases at J, leaving 2 bases unmatched. The CDR3 consists of 14 residues. This CDR3 reads CASSLVRGAYEQYF. DNA for the CDR3: TGTGCCAGCAGCTTGGTCCGGGGGGCCTACGAGCAGTACTTC.

This clonotype was observed a few times. The chain combines TRBV10-3 with TRBJ2-1; D tentatively reads TRBD1 or TRBD2 (5 bases each). The CDR3 extends over 16 amino acids. Between the trimmed V and J ends, which lost 7 bases and 5 bases, there was a span of 21 bases. Germline V gene lookup returns CDR1 ENHRY and CDR2 SYGVKD. The CDR3 protein is CAIKRQTTSIHNEQFF. The DNA for the CDR3 is TGTGCCATCAAAAGACAGACTACTAGTATACACAATGAGCAGTTCTTC.

This chain joins TRBV29-1 and TRBJ1-1, with D unclear. V lost 8 bases and J lost 4, with 11 bases in between. CDR1 is SQVTM, CDR2 ANQGSEA, per germline. The CDR3 totals 11 residues. In nucleotides, the CDR3 is TGCAGCTTTCCGCGGGGCACTGAAGCTTTCTTT. This gives the protein CSFPRGTEAFF. The full variable domain, completed using reference TRBV29-1 and TRBJ1-1, is SAVISQKPSRDICQRGTSLTIQCQVDSQVTMMFWYRQQPGQSLTLIATANQGSEATYESGFVIDKFPISRPNLTFSTLTVSNMSPEDSSIYLCSFPRGTEAFFGQGTRLTVV.

The chain recombines TRBV6-6 with TRBJ1-4, with 10 bases that match TRBD1. This CDR3 region has 17 residues. V was clipped by 6 bases and J by 3 bases; unmatched bases: 10. The V gene's germline CDR1 is MNHNY and CDR2 SVGAGI (reference sequence). The CDR3: CASRGTGDGSSNEKLFF. As DNA, the CDR3 is TGTGCCAGCAGAGGGACAGGGGACGGGTCGTCTAATGAAAAACTGTTTTTT.

This clonotype was seen just once. The chain combines TRBV20-1 with TRBJ2-7; TRBD2 matches 9 bases. This CDR3 is 14 amino acids long. Trimming cost V 0 bases and J 2 bases; bases outside gene matches: 2. The V gene's germline CDR1 is DFQATT and CDR2 SNEGSKA (reference sequence). The CDR3 loop is CSARDSGGPYEQYF. The CDR3 bases are TGCAGTGCTAGAGATAGCGGGGGTCCCTACGAGCAGTACTTC.

In DNA, the CDR3 is TGCAGTGCTAGAGATATCCCGCGGACTAGCGGGAGTTACGAGCAGTACTTC. Translation gives CSARDIPRTSGSYEQYF. The V gene is TRBV20-1, the J gene TRBJ2-7, with TRBD2 identical over 13 bases. The length of the CDR3 is 17 residues. The trim removed 0 bases at V and 4 bases at J, leaving 9 bases unmatched. Germline V lookup: CDR1 DFQATT, CDR2 SNEGSKA (reference sequence).

The chain combines TRBV7-2 with TRBJ1-4; the D gene is possibly TRBD1 (6 bases). CDR3 size: 15 residues. Germline V gives CDR1 SGHTA, CDR2 FQGNSA. Between the trimmed V and J ends, which lost 1 base and 8 bases, there was a span of 14 bases. The CDR3 DNA sequence: TGTGCCAGCAGCTTAGATCCACAGGGTGTCGAAAAACTGTTTTTT. Protein product: CASSLDPQGVEKLFF.

This clonotype occurred a few times. The genes are TRBV12-3 or TRBV12-4 and TRBJ1-3; 8 positions match TRBD1. Unmatched junction bases numbered 5, after V lost 6 bases and J lost 4 bases. CDR3 length: 14 amino acids. The CDR3 region has the DNA TGTGCCAGCAGCGACGACAGGGGAGGAAACACCATATATTTT. It codes for CASSDDRGGNTIYF.

The V call is TRBV20-1, the J call TRBJ1-3, with D uncertain. Trimming removed 4 bases at V and 2 bases at J, with 12 bases between. Germline assignment: CDR1 DFQATT and CDR2 SNEGSKA (reference sequence). The CDR3 is 14 residues long. For the CDR3, the DNA is TGCAGTGCTAAAGACGCCCGGGCTGGAAACACCATATATTTT. Protein: CSAKDARAGNTIYF.

This clonotype appeared a few times. The genes are TRBV4-2 and TRBJ2-7; a possible D gene is TRBD2 (5 bases). CDR1 LGHNA and CDR2 YNFKEQ come from the germline V gene. The CDR3 loop spans 17 amino acids. The ends were cut back, 0 bases at V and 2 bases at J, with 17 bases in the middle. CDR3 nucleotides: TGTGCCAGCAGCCAAGATCTGAGTCCGACTAACGCCTACGAGCAGTACTTC. Protein sequence: CASSQDLSPTNAYEQYF.

The CDR3 sequence is CASSTGTDNQPQHF. Written as DNA, the CDR3 is TGTGCCAGCAGCACCGGGACAGACAATCAGCCCCAGCATTTT. The chain links TRBV12-3 or TRBV12-4 to TRBJ1-5; 7 bases align to TRBD1. V lost 6 bases and J lost 3; bases outside the gene matches: 5. This CDR3 comprises 14 residues.

This chain uses TRBV20-1 with TRBJ1-1; TRBD1 is a possible D gene (6 bases). V shed 4 bases and J shed 3 bases, with 21 bases lying between them. CDR1 is DFQATT, CDR2 SNEGSKA, per germline (reference sequence). This CDR3 contains 16 residues. The DNA of the CDR3 is TGCAGTGCTAAATATCCCGGAAGGGGGTCGGACACTGAAGCTTTCTTT. Protein: CSAKYPGRGSDTEAFF.

This clonotype was observed a handful of times. This chain joins TRBV12-3 or TRBV12-4 and TRBJ1-2, with 7 bases fitting TRBD1. The CDR3 is made up of 16 amino acids. The ends lost 7 bases at V and 4 bases at J; junction bases unmatched: 15. Written as DNA, the CDR3 is TGTGCCAGCAAATCCAATTCACAGGGGAACATCTATGGCTACACCTTC. Its translation: CASKSNSQGNIYGYTF.

This clonotype was counted ten times or more. This chain joins TRBV7-2 and TRBJ1-2; no firm D call. V was cut by 3 bases and J by 4 bases, with 9 bases left in between. Germline values: CDR1 SGHTA, CDR2 FQGNSA. The CDR3 loop spans 13 amino acids. CDR3 loop: CASSLAGSYGYTF. CDR3 bases: TGTGCCAGCAGCTTGGCGGGGTCCTATGGCTACACCTTC.

This clonotype showed up just a few times. The chain joins TRBV9 to TRBJ1-4, with unresolved D. CDR3 length equals 14 residues. Germline V gives CDR1 SGDLS, CDR2 YYNGEE. V dropped 2 bases and J dropped 8 bases, with 13 bases sitting between them. The CDR3 region is CASSVDLAGEKLFF. CDR3 in DNA: TGTGCCAGCAGCGTGGACTTGGCGGGGGAAAAACTGTTTTTT.

The chain links TRBV6-5 to TRBJ2-3; D might be TRBD1 or TRBD2, each matching 6 bases. V lost 5 bases, J lost 3 bases, and 15 bases lay in between. The CDR3 loop spans 15 amino acids. Germline assignment: CDR1 MNHEY and CDR2 SVGAGI. DNA of the CDR3: TGTGCCAGCAGTCACGGGGGCGGGTCGACAGATACGCAGTATTTT. Translation: CASSHGGGSTDTQYF.

The chain recombines TRBV20-1 with TRBJ1-4; possible D gene TRBD1, 6 bases. The CDR3 runs 16 residues. Germline V gives CDR1 DFQATT, CDR2 SNEGSKA (reference sequence). The V end lost 3 bases, the J end lost 8 bases, and 22 bases lay between the germline ends. The CDR3 DNA sequence: TGCAGTGCTAGTGTAGGGTTCGGGGCAGGACAGGAAAAACTGTTTTTT. Amino acid sequence: CSASVGFGAGQEKLFF.

This chain uses TRBV12-3 or TRBV12-4 with TRBJ1-4, with D unresolved. Trimming removed 5 bases from V and 2 bases from J, with 15 bases in between. There are 16 residues in the CDR3. The CDR3 sequence: CASSLFEGYTNEKLFF. The CDR3 DNA follows: TGTGCCAGCAGTCTATTCGAGGGTTATACTAATGAAAAACTGTTTTTT.